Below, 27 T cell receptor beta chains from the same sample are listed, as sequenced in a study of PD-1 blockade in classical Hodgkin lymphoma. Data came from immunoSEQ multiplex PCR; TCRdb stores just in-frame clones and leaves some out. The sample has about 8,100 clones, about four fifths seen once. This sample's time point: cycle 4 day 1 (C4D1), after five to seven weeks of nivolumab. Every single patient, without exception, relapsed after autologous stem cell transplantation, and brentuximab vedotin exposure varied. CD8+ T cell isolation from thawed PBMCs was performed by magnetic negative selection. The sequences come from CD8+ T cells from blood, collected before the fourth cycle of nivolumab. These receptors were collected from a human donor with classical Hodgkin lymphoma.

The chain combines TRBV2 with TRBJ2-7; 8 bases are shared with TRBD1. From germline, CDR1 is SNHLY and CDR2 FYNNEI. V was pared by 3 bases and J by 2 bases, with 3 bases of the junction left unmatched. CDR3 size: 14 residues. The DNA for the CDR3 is TGTGCCAGCAGTGACCGGGACAGGCCCTACGAGCAGTACTTC. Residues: CASSDRDRPYEQYF.

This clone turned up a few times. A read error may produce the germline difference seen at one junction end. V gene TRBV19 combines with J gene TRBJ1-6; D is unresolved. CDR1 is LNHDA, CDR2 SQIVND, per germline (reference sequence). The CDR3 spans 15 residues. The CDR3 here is CASSIEGSNNSPLHF. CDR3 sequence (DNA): TGTGCCAGTAGTATAGAGGGCTCCAATAATTCACCCCTCCACTTT.

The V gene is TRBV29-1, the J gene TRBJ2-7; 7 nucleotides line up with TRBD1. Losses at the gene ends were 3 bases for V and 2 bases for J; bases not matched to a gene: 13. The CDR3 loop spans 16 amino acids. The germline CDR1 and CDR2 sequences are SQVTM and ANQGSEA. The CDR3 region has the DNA TGCAGCGTTGAGGCCCTTACAGGGGATGTTACCTACGAGCAGTACTTC. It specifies CSVEALTGDVTYEQYF.

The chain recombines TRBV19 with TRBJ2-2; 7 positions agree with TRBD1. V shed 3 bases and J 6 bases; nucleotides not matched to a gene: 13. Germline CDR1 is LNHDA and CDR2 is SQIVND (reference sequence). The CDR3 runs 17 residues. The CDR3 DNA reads TGTGCCAGTAGTATGGGATTGGGGACAGAGGGGCCCGGGGAGCTGTTTTTT. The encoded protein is CASSMGLGTEGPGELFF.

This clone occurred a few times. The CDR3 spells CASSEKVWDRGMNTEAFF. The CDR3 bases are TGTGCCAGCAGTGAAAAGGTTTGGGACAGGGGCATGAACACTGAAGCTTTCTTT. V is TRBV6-1 and J is TRBJ1-1, with TRBD1 matching 10 bases. Germline-derived CDR1 and CDR2 are MNHNS and SASEGT. The CDR3 extends over 18 amino acids. Trimming removed 2 bases from V and 0 bases from J; junction bases left unmatched: 9.

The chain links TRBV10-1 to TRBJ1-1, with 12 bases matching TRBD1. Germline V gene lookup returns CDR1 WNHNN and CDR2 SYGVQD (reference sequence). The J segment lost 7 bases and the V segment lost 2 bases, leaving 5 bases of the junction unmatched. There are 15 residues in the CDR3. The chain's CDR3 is CASSEGGQGAGEAFF. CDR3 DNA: TGCGCCAGCAGTGAGGGGGGACAGGGGGCTGGTGAAGCTTTCTTT.

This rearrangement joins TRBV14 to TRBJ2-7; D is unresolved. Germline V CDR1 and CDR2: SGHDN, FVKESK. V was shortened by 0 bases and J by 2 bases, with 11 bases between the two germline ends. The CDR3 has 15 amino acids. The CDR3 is CASSQDGWAAYEQYF. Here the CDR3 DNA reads TGTGCCAGCAGCCAAGATGGTTGGGCCGCCTACGAGCAGTACTTC.

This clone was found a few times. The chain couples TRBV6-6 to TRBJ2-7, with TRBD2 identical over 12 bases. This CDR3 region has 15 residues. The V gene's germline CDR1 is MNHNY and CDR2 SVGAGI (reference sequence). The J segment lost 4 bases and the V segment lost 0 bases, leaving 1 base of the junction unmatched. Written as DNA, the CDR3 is TGTGCCAGCAGTTACTCAACTAGCGGGGGGTACGAGCAGTACTTC. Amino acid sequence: CASSYSTSGGYEQYF.

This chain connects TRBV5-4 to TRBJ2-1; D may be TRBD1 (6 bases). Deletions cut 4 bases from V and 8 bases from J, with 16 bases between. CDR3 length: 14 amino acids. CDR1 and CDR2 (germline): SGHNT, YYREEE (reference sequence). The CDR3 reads CASSLSGAVHEQFF. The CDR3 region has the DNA TGTGCCAGCAGCCTCTCAGGGGCTGTACATGAGCAGTTCTTC. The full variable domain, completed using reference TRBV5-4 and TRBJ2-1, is ETGVTQSPTHLIKTRGQQVTLRCSSQSGHNTVSWYQQALGQGPQFIFQYYREEENGRGNFPPRFSGLQFPNYSSELNVNALELDDSALYLCASSLSGAVHEQFFGPGTRLTVL.

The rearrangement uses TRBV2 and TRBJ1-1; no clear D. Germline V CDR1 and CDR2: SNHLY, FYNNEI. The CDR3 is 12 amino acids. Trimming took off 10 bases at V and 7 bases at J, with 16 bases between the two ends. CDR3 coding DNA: TGTGCCATGCTTGCGGCAAGGATTGAAGCTTTCTTT. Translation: CAMLAARIEAFF.

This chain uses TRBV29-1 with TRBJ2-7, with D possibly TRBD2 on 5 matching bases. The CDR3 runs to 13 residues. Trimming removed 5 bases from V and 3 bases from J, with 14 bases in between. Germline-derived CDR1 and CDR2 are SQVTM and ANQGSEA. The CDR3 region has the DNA TGCAGCGTTCTCTCGCTGGAGGACTACGAGCAGTACTTC. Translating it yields CSVLSLEDYEQYF.

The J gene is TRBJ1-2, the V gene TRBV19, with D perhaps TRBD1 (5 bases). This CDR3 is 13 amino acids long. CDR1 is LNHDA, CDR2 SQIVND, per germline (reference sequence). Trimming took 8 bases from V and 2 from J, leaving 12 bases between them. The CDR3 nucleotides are TGTGCCAGTTACTCCGGGACGAACTATGGCTACACCTTC. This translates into CASYSGTNYGYTF.

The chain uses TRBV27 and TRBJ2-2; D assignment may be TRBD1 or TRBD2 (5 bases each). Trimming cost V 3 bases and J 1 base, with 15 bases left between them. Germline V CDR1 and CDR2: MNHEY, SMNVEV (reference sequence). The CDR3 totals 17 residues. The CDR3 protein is CASSFYGTLGNTGELFF. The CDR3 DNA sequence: TGTGCCAGCAGTTTCTACGGGACGCTAGGGAACACCGGGGAGCTGTTTTTT.

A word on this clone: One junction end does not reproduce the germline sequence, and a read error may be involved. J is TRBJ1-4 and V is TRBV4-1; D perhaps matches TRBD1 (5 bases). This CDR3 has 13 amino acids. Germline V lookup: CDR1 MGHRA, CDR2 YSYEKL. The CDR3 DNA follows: TGCGCCAGCAGCCCGGGACCGGGCGAAAGACTGTTTTTT. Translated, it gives CASSPGPGERLFF.

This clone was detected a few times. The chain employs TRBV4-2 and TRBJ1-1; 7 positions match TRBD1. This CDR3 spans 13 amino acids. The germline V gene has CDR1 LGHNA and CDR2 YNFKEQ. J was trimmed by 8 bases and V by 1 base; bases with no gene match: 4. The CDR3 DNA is TGTGCCAGCAGCCAAGTTGACAGGGAGGAAGCTTTCTTT. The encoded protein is CASSQVDREEAFF.

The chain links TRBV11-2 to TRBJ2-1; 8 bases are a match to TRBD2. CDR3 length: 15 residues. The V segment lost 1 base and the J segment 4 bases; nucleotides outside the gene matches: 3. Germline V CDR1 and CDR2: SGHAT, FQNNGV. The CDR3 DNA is TGTGCCAGCAGCTTAGCTCGGGGGGGTTACAATGAGCAGTTCTTC. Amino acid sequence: CASSLARGGYNEQFF.

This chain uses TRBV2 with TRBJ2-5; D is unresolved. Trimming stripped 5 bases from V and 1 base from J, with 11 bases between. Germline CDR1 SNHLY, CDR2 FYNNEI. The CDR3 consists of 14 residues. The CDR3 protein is CASSTGSPQETQYF. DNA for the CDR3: TGTGCCAGCAGTACCGGCAGCCCCCAAGAGACCCAGTACTTC.

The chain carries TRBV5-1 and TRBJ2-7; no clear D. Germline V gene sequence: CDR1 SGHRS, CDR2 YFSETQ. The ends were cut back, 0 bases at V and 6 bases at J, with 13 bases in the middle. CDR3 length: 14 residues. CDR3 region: CASSLDSQSSEQYF. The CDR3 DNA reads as TGCGCCAGCAGCTTGGACAGTCAATCAAGCGAGCAGTACTTC.

CDR3 coding DNA: TGCGCCAGCAGCTTTAGTAGGTATTACAATGAGCAGTTCTTC. Encoded protein: CASSFSRYYNEQFF. The chain couples TRBV5-1 to TRBJ2-1; D is unclear. Looked up from germline, CDR1 is SGHRS and CDR2 is YFSETQ. This CDR3 comprises 14 residues. The V gene lost 2 bases and the J gene lost 4 bases, with 10 bases spanning the gap.

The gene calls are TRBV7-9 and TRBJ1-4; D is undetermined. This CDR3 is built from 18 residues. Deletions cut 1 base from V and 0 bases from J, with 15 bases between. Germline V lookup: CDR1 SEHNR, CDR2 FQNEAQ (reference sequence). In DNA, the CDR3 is TGTGCCAGCAGCTTAGAGGGCGCTGCTGTTGCAACTAATGAAAAACTGTTTTTT. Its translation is CASSLEGAAVATNEKLFF.

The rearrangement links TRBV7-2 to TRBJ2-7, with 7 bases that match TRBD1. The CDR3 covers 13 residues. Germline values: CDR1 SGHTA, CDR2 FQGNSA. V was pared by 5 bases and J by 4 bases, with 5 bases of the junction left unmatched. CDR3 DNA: TGTGCCAGCAGCCCACCACAGGGGTACGAGCAGTACTTC. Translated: CASSPPQGYEQYF.

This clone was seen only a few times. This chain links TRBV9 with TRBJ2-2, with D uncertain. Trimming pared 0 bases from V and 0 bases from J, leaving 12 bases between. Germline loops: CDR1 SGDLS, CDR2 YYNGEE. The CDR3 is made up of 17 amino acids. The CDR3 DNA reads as TGTGCCAGCAGCGTAGTCGATGTTAACGCGAACACCGGGGAGCTGTTTTTT. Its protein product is CASSVVDVNANTGELFF.

The CDR3, as DNA: TGTGCCAGCAGCTGGGAGATAAGGGGGAGCTCCTACAATGAGCAGTTCTTC. Its protein is CASSWEIRGSSYNEQFF. The chain is built from TRBV7-9 and TRBJ2-1; TRBD1 is a possible D gene (6 bases). Trimming left V 4 bases short and J 0 bases short, with 16 bases between. There are 17 residues in the CDR3. Per the germline V gene, CDR1 is SEHNR and CDR2 is FQNEAQ (reference sequence).

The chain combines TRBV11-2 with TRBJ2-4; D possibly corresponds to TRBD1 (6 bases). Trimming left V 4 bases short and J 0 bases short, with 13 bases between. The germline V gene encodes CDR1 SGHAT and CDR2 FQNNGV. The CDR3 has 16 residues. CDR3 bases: TGTGCCAGCAGCTCCCCGGGACATCTAGCCAAAAACATTCAGTACTTC. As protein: CASSSPGHLAKNIQYF.

The CDR3 protein is CSARDRNTIYF. The CDR3 DNA follows: TGCAGTGCTAGGGACAGAAACACCATATATTTT. The V call is TRBV20-1, the J call TRBJ1-3; a possible D gene is TRBD1 (5 bases). The CDR3 totals 11 residues. Deletions cut 3 bases from V and 5 bases from J, with 5 bases between. Germline V gives CDR1 DFQATT, CDR2 SNEGSKA (reference sequence).

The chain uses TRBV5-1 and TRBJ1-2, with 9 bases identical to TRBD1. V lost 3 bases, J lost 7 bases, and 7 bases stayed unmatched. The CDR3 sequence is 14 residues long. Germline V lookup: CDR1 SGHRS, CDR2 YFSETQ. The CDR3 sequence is CASSWDREPAGYTF. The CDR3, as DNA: TGCGCCAGCAGCTGGGACAGGGAACCGGCTGGCTACACCTTC.

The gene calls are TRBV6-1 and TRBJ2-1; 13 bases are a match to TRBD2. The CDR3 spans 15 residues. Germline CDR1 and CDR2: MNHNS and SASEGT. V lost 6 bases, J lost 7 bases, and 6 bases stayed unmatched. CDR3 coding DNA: TGTGCCAGCAGGATCCTGGGACTAGCGGGGAATGAGCAGTTCTTC. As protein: CASRILGLAGNEQFF.